The 4 T cell receptor beta chains given below trace back to one sample, sequenced in a study of CD8 T cells in ankylosing spondylitis. TCRdb passed the 5' RACE reads through MiXCR, listing each CDR3 protein once. Of roughly 250,000 distinct CDR3 sequences in the sample, around 7.8% were seen once. Sequenced: blood, either unsorted or a sorted T cell fraction (not recorded which). Receptors were obtained from a male donor with ankylosing spondylitis or in good health (not recorded which).

Of note for this clonotype: A read error may be the cause here, since a much bigger clone is one base away. This rearrangement joins TRBV4-1 to TRBJ2-5, with D possibly being TRBD1 (5 bases). Germline V gene sequence: CDR1 MGHRA, CDR2 YSYEKL. This CDR3 comprises 14 residues. CDR3: CASSRGRYQETQSF. The DNA for the CDR3 is TGCGCCAGCAGCAGGGGAAGGTACCAAGAGACCCAGTCCTTC.

This clonotype was picked up many times. The chain is built from TRBV9 and TRBJ1-4; tentative D call: TRBD1 (5 bases). V was shortened by 6 bases and J by 4 bases, with 13 bases between the two germline ends. Germline loops: CDR1 SGDLS, CDR2 YYNGEE. The CDR3 extends over 14 amino acids. CDR3: CASTPGPVNEKLFF. The CDR3 region has the DNA TGTGCCAGCACCCCAGGGCCGGTTAATGAAAAACTGTTTTTT.

The V and J genes are TRBV19 and TRBJ1-5; perhaps TRBD1 as D (5 bases). The germline V and J ends were trimmed by 3 bases and 9 bases, with 24 bases remaining between them. The CDR3 loop spans 17 amino acids. Per germline, CDR1 LNHDA and CDR2 SQIVND (reference sequence). The CDR3 sequence: CASSIGGVGSGMRPQHF. The CDR3 nucleotides read TGTGCCAGTAGTATTGGGGGAGTGGGGAGCGGGATGCGGCCCCAGCATTTT.

This clonotype was counted at least ten times. The V and J genes are TRBV28 and TRBJ1-1; 7 bases map to TRBD1. V shed 3 bases and J 1 base; nucleotides not matched to a gene: 14. The CDR3 consists of 18 residues. Germline values: CDR1 MDHEN, CDR2 SYDVKM. CDR3: CASSFPIRTGVKNTEAFF. CDR3 DNA: TGTGCCAGCAGTTTCCCCATCCGGACAGGAGTGAAGAACACTGAAGCTTTCTTT.